The sequence of this T cell receptor (beta chain) was determined in a study of human T cells and chemical hapten exposure. The study, taken as a whole, reports: High-frequency TCRs, those above 1 in 1000, stayed the same after DPC sensitization.

The study extracted total RNA from unfractionated whole blood. The CDR3 extends over 14 amino acids. Germline loops: CDR1 DFQATT, CDR2 SNEGSKA (reference sequence). V was cut by 1 base and J by 0 bases, with 7 bases left in between. TCRdb redid the calling of the 5' RACE reads with MiXCR, one entry per CDR3 protein. The table has 130,000 or so distinct CDR3 sequences, 4.1% seen once; the top ten hold 1.3% to 1.5%. As regards this clonotype: Its matching antigen is unknown.

The sequence was collected from a female donor in good health. This chain links TRBV20-1 with TRBJ2-1; D not certain. The CDR3 sequence: CSARGSGSYNEQFF. The CDR3 DNA follows: TGCAGTGCTAGAGGGTCTGGCTCCTACAATGAGCAGTTCTTC.